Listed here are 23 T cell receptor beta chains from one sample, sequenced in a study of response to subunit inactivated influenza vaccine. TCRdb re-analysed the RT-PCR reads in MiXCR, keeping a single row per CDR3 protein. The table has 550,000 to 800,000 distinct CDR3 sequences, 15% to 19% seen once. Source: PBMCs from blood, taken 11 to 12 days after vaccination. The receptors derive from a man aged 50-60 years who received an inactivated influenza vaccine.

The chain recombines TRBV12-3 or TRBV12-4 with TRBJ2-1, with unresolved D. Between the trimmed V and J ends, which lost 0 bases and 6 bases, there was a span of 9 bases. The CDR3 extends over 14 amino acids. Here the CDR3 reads CASSLASITNEQFF. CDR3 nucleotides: TGTGCCAGCAGTTTAGCGTCGATCACCAATGAGCAGTTCTTC.

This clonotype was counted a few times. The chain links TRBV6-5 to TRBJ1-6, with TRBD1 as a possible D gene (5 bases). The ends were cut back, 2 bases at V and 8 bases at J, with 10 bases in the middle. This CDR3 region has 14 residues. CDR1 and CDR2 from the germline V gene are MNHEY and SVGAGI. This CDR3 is CASSYRQGDSPLHF. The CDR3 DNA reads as TGTGCCAGCAGTTACCGGCAGGGTGATTCACCCCTCCACTTT.

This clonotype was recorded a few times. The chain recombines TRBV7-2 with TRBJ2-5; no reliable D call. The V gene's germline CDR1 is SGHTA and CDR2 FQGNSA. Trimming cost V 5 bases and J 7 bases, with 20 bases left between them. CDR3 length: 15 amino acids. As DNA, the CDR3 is TGTGCCAGCAGCACCCCACTGGCAATCCAGCGGACCCAGTACTTC. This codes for CASSTPLAIQRTQYF.

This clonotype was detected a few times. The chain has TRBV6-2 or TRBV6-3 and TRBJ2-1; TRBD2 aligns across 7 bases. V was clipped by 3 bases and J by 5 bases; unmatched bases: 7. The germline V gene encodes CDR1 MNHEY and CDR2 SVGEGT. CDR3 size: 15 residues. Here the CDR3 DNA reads TGTGCCAGCAGTTATGTCGGAGCGGGGAACAATGAGCAGTTCTTC. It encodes CASSYVGAGNNEQFF.

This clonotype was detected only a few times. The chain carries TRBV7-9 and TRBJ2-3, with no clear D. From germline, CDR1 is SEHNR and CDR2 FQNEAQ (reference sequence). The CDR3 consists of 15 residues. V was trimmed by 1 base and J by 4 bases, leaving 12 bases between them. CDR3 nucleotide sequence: TGTGCCAGCAGCTTAGAAGGATCAACCTCAGATACGCAGTATTTT. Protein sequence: CASSLEGSTSDTQYF. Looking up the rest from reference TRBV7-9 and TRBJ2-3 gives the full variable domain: DTGVSQNPRHKITKRGQNVTFRCDPISEHNRLYWYRQTLGQGPEFLTYFQNEAQLEKSRLLSDRFSAERPKGSFSTLEIQRTEQGDSAMYLCASSLEGSTSDTQYFGPGTRLTVL.

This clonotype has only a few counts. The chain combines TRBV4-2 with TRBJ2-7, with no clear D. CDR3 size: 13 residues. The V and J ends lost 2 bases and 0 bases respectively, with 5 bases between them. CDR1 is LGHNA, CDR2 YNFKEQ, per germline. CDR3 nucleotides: TGTGCCAGCAGCCAACGGAGCTCCTACGAGCAGTACTTC. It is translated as CASSQRSSYEQYF.

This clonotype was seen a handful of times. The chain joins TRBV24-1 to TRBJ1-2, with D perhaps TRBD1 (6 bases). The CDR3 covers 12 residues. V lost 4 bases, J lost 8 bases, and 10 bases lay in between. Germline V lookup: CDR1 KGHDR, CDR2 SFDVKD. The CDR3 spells CATSENREGYTF. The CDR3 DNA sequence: TGTGCCACCAGTGAGAACAGGGAGGGCTACACCTTC.

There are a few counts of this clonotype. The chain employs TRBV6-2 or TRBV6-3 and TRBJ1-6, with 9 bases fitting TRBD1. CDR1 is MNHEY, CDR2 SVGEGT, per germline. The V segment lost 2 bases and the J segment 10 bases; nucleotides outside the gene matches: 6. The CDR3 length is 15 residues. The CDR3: CASSYAGTGMSPLHF. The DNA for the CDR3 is TGTGCCAGCAGTTACGCCGGGACAGGGATGTCACCCCTCCACTTT.

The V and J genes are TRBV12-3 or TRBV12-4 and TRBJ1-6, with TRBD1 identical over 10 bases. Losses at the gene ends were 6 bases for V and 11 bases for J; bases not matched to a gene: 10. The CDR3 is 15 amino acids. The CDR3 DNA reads TGTGCCAGCAGAGCCGGGACAGGGGATATCACACCCCTCCACTTT. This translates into CASRAGTGDITPLHF.

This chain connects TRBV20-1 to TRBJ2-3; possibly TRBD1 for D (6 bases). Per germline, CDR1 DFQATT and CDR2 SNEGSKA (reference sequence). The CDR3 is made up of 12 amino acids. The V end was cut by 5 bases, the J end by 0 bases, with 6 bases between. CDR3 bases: TGCAGTGCTGGACAGAGCACAGATACGCAGTATTTT. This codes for CSAGQSTDTQYF.

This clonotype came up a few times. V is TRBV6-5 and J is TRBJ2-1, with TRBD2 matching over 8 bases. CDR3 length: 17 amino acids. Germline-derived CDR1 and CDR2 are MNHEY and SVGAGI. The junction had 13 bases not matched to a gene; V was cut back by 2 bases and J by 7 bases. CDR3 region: CASSYVSKGTRGNEQFF. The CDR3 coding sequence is TGTGCCAGCAGTTACGTGTCGAAGGGGACTAGGGGTAATGAGCAGTTCTTC.

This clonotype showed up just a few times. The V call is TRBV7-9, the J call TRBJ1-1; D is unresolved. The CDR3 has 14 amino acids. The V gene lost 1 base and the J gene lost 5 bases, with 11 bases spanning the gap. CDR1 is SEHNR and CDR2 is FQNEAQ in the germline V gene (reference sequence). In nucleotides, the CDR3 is TGTGCCAGCAGCTTAGGTTGGGGTCGAACTGAAGCTTTCTTT. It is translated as CASSLGWGRTEAFF.

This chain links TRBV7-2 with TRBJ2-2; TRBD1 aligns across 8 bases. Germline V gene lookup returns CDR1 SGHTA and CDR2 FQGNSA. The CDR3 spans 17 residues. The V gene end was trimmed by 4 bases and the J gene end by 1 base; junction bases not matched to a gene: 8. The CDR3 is CASSSSVGTGNTGELFF. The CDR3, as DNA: TGTGCCAGCAGCTCCTCGGTTGGGACAGGGAACACCGGGGAGCTGTTTTTT.

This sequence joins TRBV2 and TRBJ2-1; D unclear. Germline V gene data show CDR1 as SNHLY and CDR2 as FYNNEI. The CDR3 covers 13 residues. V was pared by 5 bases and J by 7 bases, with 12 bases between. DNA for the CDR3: TGTGCCAGCAGTCCCGGACGGATTAATGAGCAGTTCTTC. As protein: CASSPGRINEQFF.

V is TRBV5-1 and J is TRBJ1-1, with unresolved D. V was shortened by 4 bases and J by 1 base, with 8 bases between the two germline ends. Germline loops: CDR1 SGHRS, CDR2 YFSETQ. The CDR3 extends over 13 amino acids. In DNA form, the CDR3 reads TGCGCCAGCAGCCCCCGACAGAACACTGAAGCTTTCTTT. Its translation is CASSPRQNTEAFF.

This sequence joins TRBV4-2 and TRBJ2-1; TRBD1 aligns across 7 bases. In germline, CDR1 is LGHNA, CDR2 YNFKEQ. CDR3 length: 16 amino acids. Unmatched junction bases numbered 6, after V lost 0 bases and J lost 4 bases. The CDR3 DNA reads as TGTGCCAGCAGCCAAGATGGTCAGGGGGTGTACAATGAGCAGTTCTTC. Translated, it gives CASSQDGQGVYNEQFF.

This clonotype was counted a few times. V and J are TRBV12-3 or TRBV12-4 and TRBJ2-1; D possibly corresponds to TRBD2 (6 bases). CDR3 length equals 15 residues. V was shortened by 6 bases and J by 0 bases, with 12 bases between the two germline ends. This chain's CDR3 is CASRPGGASYNEQFF. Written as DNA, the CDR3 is TGTGCCAGCAGACCCGGAGGGGCCTCCTACAATGAGCAGTTCTTC.

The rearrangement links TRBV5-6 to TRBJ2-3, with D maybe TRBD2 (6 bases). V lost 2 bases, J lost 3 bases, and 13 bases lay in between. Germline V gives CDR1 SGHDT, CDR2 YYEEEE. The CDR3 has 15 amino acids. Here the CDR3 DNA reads TGTGCCAGCAGCTTTGCGGGACTGGGGACAGATACGCAGTATTTT. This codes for CASSFAGLGTDTQYF.

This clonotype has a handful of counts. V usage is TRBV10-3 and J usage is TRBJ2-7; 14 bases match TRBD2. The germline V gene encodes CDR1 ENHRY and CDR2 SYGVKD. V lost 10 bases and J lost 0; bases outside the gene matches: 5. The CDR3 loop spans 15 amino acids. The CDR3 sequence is CATGLAGEISYEQYF. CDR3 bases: TGTGCCACGGGACTAGCGGGAGAGATCTCCTACGAGCAGTACTTC.

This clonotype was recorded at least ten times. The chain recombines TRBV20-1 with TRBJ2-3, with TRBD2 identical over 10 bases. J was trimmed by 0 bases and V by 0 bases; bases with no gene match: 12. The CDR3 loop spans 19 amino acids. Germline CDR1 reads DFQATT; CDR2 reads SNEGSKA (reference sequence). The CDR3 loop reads CSARDVLLAGNPSTDTQYF. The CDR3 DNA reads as TGCAGTGCTAGAGATGTCTTACTAGCGGGAAACCCTAGCACAGATACGCAGTATTTT.

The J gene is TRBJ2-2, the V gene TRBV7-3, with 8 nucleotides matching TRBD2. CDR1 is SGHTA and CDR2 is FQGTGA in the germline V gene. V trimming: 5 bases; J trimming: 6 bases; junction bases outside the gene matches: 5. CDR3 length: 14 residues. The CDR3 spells CASSPTGGSGELFF. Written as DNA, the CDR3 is TGTGCCAGCAGCCCCACGGGGGGGTCCGGGGAGCTGTTTTTT.

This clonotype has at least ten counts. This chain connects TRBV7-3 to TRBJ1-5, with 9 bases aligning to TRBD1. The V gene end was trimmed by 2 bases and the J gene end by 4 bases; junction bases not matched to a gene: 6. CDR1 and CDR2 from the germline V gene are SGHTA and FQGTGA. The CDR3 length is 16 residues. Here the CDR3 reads CASSLERGTGNQPQHF. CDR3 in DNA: TGTGCCAGCAGCTTAGAGCGTGGGACAGGGAATCAGCCCCAGCATTTT.

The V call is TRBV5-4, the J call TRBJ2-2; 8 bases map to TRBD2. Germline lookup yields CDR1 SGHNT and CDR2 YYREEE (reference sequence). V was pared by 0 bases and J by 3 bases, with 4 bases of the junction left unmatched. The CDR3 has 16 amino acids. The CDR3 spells CASSLGASGYTGELFF. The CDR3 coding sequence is TGTGCCAGCAGCTTGGGGGCTAGCGGGTACACCGGGGAGCTGTTTTTT.